The clone carrying this T cell receptor beta chain was seen ten or more times. Antigen specificity is unknown. The sample originates from a study of CD8 T cells in ankylosing spondylitis. Study-wide results and caveats: Disease-associated clonotypes exhibited CD8+ identity and were relatively infrequent in peripheral blood. One TCR beta motif, made up of about 8 highly homologous variants, appeared characteristic of ankylosing spondylitis blood. Significant enrichment of disease-linked clones was reported in matched ankylosing spondylitis synovial fluid.

CDR3 length equals 14 residues. Germline V lookup: CDR1 SGHDT, CDR2 YYEEEE. V shed 5 bases and J shed 8 bases, with 17 bases lying between them. A quantitative 5'-RACE method, one with molecular barcodes, was used to make TCR beta libraries. TCRdb independently ran MiXCR on the 5' RACE reads; one entry per CDR3 protein. The sample consists of about 840,000 distinct CDR3 sequences, about an eighth of them appearing once. This receptor was taken from a male donor with ankylosing spondylitis. The J gene is TRBJ2-4, the V gene TRBV5-6, with D unclear. The specimen was blood, either unsorted or a sorted T cell fraction (not recorded which). CDR3 amino acids: CASRPLTANDIQYF. CDR3 sequence (DNA): TGTGCCAGCAGACCCCTAACAGCAAACGACATTCAGTACTTC.